This T cell receptor beta chain was captured in a study of shared clonotypes between healthy human individuals. Concerning this clone itself: Antigen: not known.

Findings of the study overall: Among donors, the sharing of clonotypes was expected to be influenced by sequencing depth.

This CDR3 spans 14 amino acids. The V gene lost 4 bases and the J gene lost 8 bases, with 15 bases spanning the gap. Germline CDR1 SGHAT, CDR2 FQNNGV. Sequencing was performed with immunoSEQ multiplex PCR; in TCRdb, only in-frame clones are kept and a portion is missing. The data contain around 700,000 clones, roughly 70% of them singletons. The chain employs TRBV11-2 and TRBJ2-1; D call uncertain. Sequencing was done on a sample of memory CD4+ T cells sorted from blood. Subset described: CD45RA-negative fraction. The TCR was taken from a woman aged 30 to 39 in good health. CDR3 region: CASSSTPGVDEQFF. The CDR3 DNA reads TGTGCCAGCAGCTCCACCCCCGGAGTGGATGAGCAGTTCTTC.